These 10 T cell receptor beta chains were sequenced from one sample in a study of blood T cell repertoires in COVID-19. Assay used: immunoSEQ multiplex PCR; TCRdb lists only in-frame clones, some missing. The sample shows approximately 260,000 clones, about 85% of them seen only once. The specimen was PBMCs or T cells enriched from blood (not recorded which). These receptor sequences come from a young woman with acute COVID-19.

V gene TRBV7-6 combines with J gene TRBJ2-7, with 10 nucleotides matching TRBD2. Germline trimming cut 0 bases from V and 3 bases from J; bases unmatched to any gene: 8. This CDR3 is built from 17 residues. The germline gives CDR1 SGHVS, CDR2 FNYEAQ. The CDR3 DNA sequence: TGTGCCAGCAGCTTAGCGTCTAGCGGGAGCGGGTACTACGAGCAGTACTTC. Its protein product is CASSLASSGSGYYEQYF.

Here the CDR3 reads CASSPYGGREYNEQFF. The CDR3 DNA reads TGTGCCAGCAGTCCTTACGGCGGGAGGGAGTACAATGAGCAGTTCTTC. V and J are TRBV27 and TRBJ2-1; TRBD2 matches 9 bases. V shed 5 bases, J shed 4 bases, and the junction held 9 bases outside the gene matches. CDR1 and CDR2 from the germline V gene are MNHEY and SMNVEV (reference sequence). The CDR3 contains 16 residues.

This chain connects TRBV19 to TRBJ2-2; tentative D call: TRBD1 (6 bases). CDR3 length: 17 amino acids. Per germline, CDR1 LNHDA and CDR2 SQIVND (reference sequence). V was pared by 4 bases and J by 1 base, with 16 bases between. The CDR3 DNA follows: TGTGCCAGTAGTAAGCGTTTGGGGGCCCAGAACACCGGGGAGCTGTTTTTT. It yields the protein CASSKRLGAQNTGELFF.

This clone rates as medium-sized (0.01 to 0.1%). The chain combines TRBV28 with TRBJ1-4; a weak D match, TRBD1 (6 bases). Trimming removed 1 base from V and 3 bases from J, with 12 bases in between. The CDR3 is made up of 16 amino acids. Germline loops: CDR1 MDHEN, CDR2 SYDVKM. CDR3 bases: TGTGCCAGCAGTTTATTGGACAGCGCCTCTAATGAAAAACTGTTTTTT. Translated: CASSLLDSASNEKLFF.

The chain links TRBV5-1 to TRBJ2-7, with TRBD1 matching 8 bases. With V trimmed by 3 bases and J by 7 bases, 12 bases remained unmatched. The germline V gene encodes CDR1 SGHRS and CDR2 YFSETQ. This CDR3 comprises 15 residues. Written as DNA, the CDR3 is TGCGCCAGCAGCTACACAGGGGGTCCCCTACGGGAGCAGTACTTC. Protein product: CASSYTGGPLREQYF.

This clone has only a few counts. The chain employs TRBV2 and TRBJ1-4, with 10 bases matching TRBD1. Germline V gene lookup returns CDR1 SNHLY and CDR2 FYNNEI. The CDR3 loop spans 14 amino acids. V shed 4 bases and J 8 bases; nucleotides not matched to a gene: 4. The CDR3 bases are TGTGCCAGCAGTGTAAGGACAGGGGGGGAAAAACTGTTTTTT. Translating it yields CASSVRTGGEKLFF.

The chain couples TRBV18 to TRBJ1-2; D might be TRBD1 (5 bases). CDR1 KGHSH and CDR2 LQKENI come from the germline V gene. The CDR3 length is 14 residues. The V end lost 1 base, the J end lost 3 bases, and 9 bases lay between the germline ends. The CDR3 reads CASSPQRGDYGYTF. CDR3 DNA: TGTGCCAGCTCACCACAACGGGGGGACTATGGCTACACCTTC.

The CDR3 loop reads CAGSEESSGNTIYF. Here the CDR3 DNA reads TGTGCCGGCTCAGAAGAAAGCTCTGGAAACACCATATATTTT. The chain couples TRBV10-3 to TRBJ1-3; D unclear. V gave up 11 bases and J gave up 0 bases, with 14 bases separating them. CDR1 and CDR2 from the germline V gene are ENHRY and SYGVKD. CDR3 length: 14 amino acids.

The chain recombines TRBV28 with TRBJ1-1, with D perhaps matching TRBD1 (5 bases). The CDR3 has 13 amino acids. From germline, CDR1 is MDHEN and CDR2 SYDVKM. The ends were cut back, 6 bases at V and 1 base at J, with 9 bases in the middle. The CDR3 region is CASSRQRNTEAFF. CDR3 in DNA: TGTGCCAGCAGCCGACAGAGGAACACTGAAGCTTTCTTT.

The chain couples TRBV6-5 to TRBJ1-2; D is perhaps TRBD1 (5 bases). The CDR3 runs to 15 residues. V was cut by 2 bases and J by 3 bases, with 13 bases left in between. CDR1 is MNHEY, CDR2 SVGAGI, per germline. The CDR3 DNA follows: TGTGCCAGCAGTTACCGGGGGACGGCTGACTATGGCTACACCTTC. It translates to CASSYRGTADYGYTF.